This T cell receptor beta chain was documented in a study of blood T cells in healthy people across ages. Study information: Template-switching capture recovered about one barcoded beta molecule per two T cells.

Alongside a J-beta primer mix, a sample-barcoded 5' primer served in a second PCR lasting roughly 6 to 11 cycles. MiXCR, applied by TCRdb to the 5' RACE reads, yields one record per CDR3 protein. The table shows 870,000 or so distinct CDR3 sequences, with more than 25% occurring only once. This clonotype was counted between two and nine times. Donor samples were obtained from healthy Caucasian individuals from Russia, aged about 6 to 95. V shed 1 base and J shed 3 bases, with 14 bases lying between them. From germline, CDR1 is SEHNR and CDR2 FQNEAQ (reference sequence). The CDR3 extends over 16 amino acids.

The sequence derives from a woman older than 75 in good health. The chain recombines TRBV7-9 with TRBJ2-3, with D tentatively TRBD1 (7 bases). The sequencing sample was made of blood. The CDR3 protein is CASSLVGRGATDTQYF. CDR3 in DNA: TGTGCCAGCAGCTTAGTCGGCAGGGGGGCTACAGATACGCAGTATTTT.